These 17 T cell receptor beta chains share one sample of origin, sequenced in a study of blood T cell repertoires in COVID-19. Repertoires were generated with immunoSEQ multiplex PCR, while TCRdb's copy carries only in-frame clones and drops some. The data show over 300,000 clones, roughly 87% seen once. The specimen was PBMCs or T cells enriched from blood (not recorded which). Receptor source: a woman in her twenties or thirties who had recovered from COVID-19.

The V call is TRBV7-3, the J call TRBJ2-3; 9 positions agree with TRBD2. This CDR3 has 16 residues. Germline-derived CDR1 and CDR2 are SGHTA and FQGTGA. J was trimmed by 5 bases and V by 1 base; bases with no gene match: 7. In DNA form, the CDR3 reads TGTGCCAGCAGCTTAAGCGGCCTAGCGGGGAGAGATACGCAGTATTTT. Translating it yields CASSLSGLAGRDTQYF.

CDR3 loop: CASSQKQGGGGTGELFF. In nucleotides, the CDR3 is TGCGCCAGCAGCCAAAAACAGGGAGGGGGTGGCACCGGGGAGCTGTTTTTT. The gene calls are TRBV4-3 and TRBJ2-2, with TRBD2 as a possible D gene (7 bases). With 2 bases removed from V and 4 bases from J, the gap between germline ends came to 17 bases. This CDR3 has 17 residues. Germline V gives CDR1 LGHNA, CDR2 YSLEER.

This clone was counted only a few times. This chain connects TRBV11-1 to TRBJ1-2; possible D gene TRBD1, 5 bases. The CDR3 extends over 15 amino acids. Germline V gene lookup returns CDR1 SGHAT and CDR2 FQDESV (reference sequence). V lost 5 bases, J lost 4 bases, and 17 bases lay in between. CDR3 loop: CASSPGQGTGYGYTF. The CDR3 DNA reads TGTGCCAGCAGCCCAGGGCAGGGTACGGGCTATGGCTACACCTTC.

J is TRBJ2-7 and V is TRBV19, with TRBD1 matching 8 bases. V gave up 3 bases and J gave up 5 bases; unmatched junction bases: 9. The CDR3 extends over 15 amino acids. Per the germline V gene, CDR1 is LNHDA and CDR2 is SQIVND (reference sequence). CDR3 DNA sequence: TGTGCCAGTAGTATGCTGGGACAGGCGTTAAACGAGCAGTACTTC. This translates into CASSMLGQALNEQYF.

As concerns this clone: Other DNA sequences in the sample encode the same CDR3. The V and J genes are TRBV5-1 and TRBJ2-5, with 7 bases identical to TRBD1. Germline values: CDR1 SGHRS, CDR2 YFSETQ. The CDR3 loop spans 13 amino acids. The trim removed 2 bases at V and 5 bases at J, leaving 3 bases unmatched. This CDR3 is CASSLGGGETQYF. For the CDR3, the DNA is TGCGCCAGCAGCTTAGGGGGCGGGGAGACCCAGTACTTC.

The chain couples TRBV4-1 to TRBJ1-2; weak D call: TRBD1 (5 bases). This CDR3 spans 13 amino acids. V was shortened by 0 bases and J by 7 bases, with 9 bases between the two germline ends. Looked up from germline, CDR1 is MGHRA and CDR2 is YSYEKL. CDR3: CASSQDGQGGYTF. CDR3 bases: TGCGCCAGCAGCCAAGATGGGCAGGGTGGCTACACCTTC.

DNA for the CDR3: TGTGCCTGGAGTGTACCGGGAGGGATTCAGTACTTC. This sequence encodes CAWSVPGGIQYF. V and J are TRBV30 and TRBJ2-4; TRBD2 matches 8 bases. In germline, CDR1 is GTSNPN, CDR2 SVGIG (reference sequence). This CDR3 spans 12 amino acids. J gave up 10 bases and V 0 bases, and 2 bases lay outside the gene matches.

V gene TRBV4-1 combines with J gene TRBJ1-1; no reliable D call. Germline-derived CDR1 and CDR2 are MGHRA and YSYEKL. V dropped 1 base and J dropped 1 base, with 10 bases sitting between them. This CDR3 is 15 amino acids long. The CDR3: CASSQGRVANTEAFF. CDR3 in DNA: TGCGCCAGCAGCCAAGGGAGAGTGGCGAACACTGAAGCTTTCTTT.

The chain recombines TRBV7-9 with TRBJ2-3; D gene unclear. The CDR3 runs to 13 residues. The germline V and J ends were trimmed by 3 bases and 6 bases, with 10 bases remaining between them. Germline lookup yields CDR1 SEHNR and CDR2 FQNEAQ (reference sequence). The CDR3 is CASSFFGADTQYF. The CDR3 region has the DNA TGTGCCAGCAGCTTCTTCGGTGCGGATACGCAGTATTTT.

This rearrangement joins TRBV6-2 or TRBV6-3 to TRBJ1-1; D may be TRBD1 (5 bases). The germline V gene has CDR1 MNHEY and CDR2 SVGEGT. V shed 6 bases and J shed 3 bases, with 11 bases lying between them. CDR3 length: 13 amino acids. CDR3 loop: CASSLQEHTEAFF. The CDR3 DNA reads as TGTGCCAGCAGCCTACAGGAGCACACTGAAGCTTTCTTT.

V and J are TRBV2 and TRBJ2-2; TRBD2 might be the D (5 bases). Between the trimmed V and J ends, which lost 6 bases and 0 bases, there was a span of 11 bases. The CDR3 contains 15 residues. Germline lookup yields CDR1 SNHLY and CDR2 FYNNEI. The chain's CDR3 is CASRADRTNTGELFF. The DNA for the CDR3 is TGTGCCAGCAGAGCGGACCGGACGAACACCGGGGAGCTGTTTTTT.

This rearrangement joins TRBV6-5 to TRBJ1-2, with TRBD1 matching over 8 bases. Germline-derived CDR1 and CDR2 are MNHEY and SVGAGI. This CDR3 contains 15 residues. The J segment lost 2 bases and the V segment lost 6 bases, leaving 8 bases of the junction unmatched. The CDR3 loop is CASRDTGGPNYGYTF. The CDR3, as DNA: TGTGCCAGCAGAGATACAGGGGGACCAAACTATGGCTACACCTTC.

The J gene is TRBJ1-4, the V gene TRBV7-9; no reliable D call. Germline V lookup: CDR1 SEHNR, CDR2 FQNEAQ (reference sequence). This CDR3 spans 13 amino acids. Trimming removed 5 bases at V and 8 bases at J, with 12 bases between. The CDR3 region is CASSPQGLEKLFF. CDR3 nucleotide sequence: TGTGCCAGCAGCCCGCAAGGACTCGAAAAACTGTTTTTT. The full variable domain, rest sourced from reference TRBV7-9 and TRBJ1-4, is DTGVSQNPRHKITKRGQNVTFRCDPISEHNRLYWYRQTLGQGPEFLTYFQNEAQLEKSRLLSDRFSAERPKGSFSTLEIQRTEQGDSAMYLCASSPQGLEKLFFGSGTQLSVL.

The genes are TRBV15 and TRBJ1-1; no clear D gene. The germline V gene has CDR1 LNHNV and CDR2 YYDKDF (reference sequence). Trimming removed 1 base from V and 1 base from J, with 4 bases in between. The CDR3 runs to 13 residues. The CDR3 DNA is TGTGCCACCAGCAGAGTCAAGAACACTGAAGCTTTCTTT. Its translation: CATSRVKNTEAFF. Complete variable domain (other parts from reference TRBV15 and TRBJ1-1): DAMVIQNPRYQVTQFGKPVTLSCSQTLNHNVMYWYQQKSSQAPKLLFHYYDKDFNNEADTPDNFQSRRPNTSFCFLDIRSPGLGDTAMYLCATSRVKNTEAFFGQGTRLTVV.

This rearrangement joins TRBV7-3 to TRBJ2-1; 9 nucleotides line up with TRBD2. Germline assignment: CDR1 SGHTA and CDR2 FQGTGA. The junction had 12 bases not matched to a gene; V was cut back by 5 bases and J by 4 bases. The CDR3 is made up of 17 amino acids. CDR3 nucleotide sequence: TGTGCCAGCAGCCCCAGTGGGGCGGGGGGGAGGTACAATGAGCAGTTCTTC. Translation: CASSPSGAGGRYNEQFF.

The rearrangement links TRBV13 to TRBJ2-2; D is unresolved. Trimming stripped 7 bases from V and 1 base from J, with 13 bases between. CDR3 size: 15 residues. Germline assignment: CDR1 PRHDT and CDR2 FYEKMQ (reference sequence). CDR3 nucleotides: TGTGCCAGCACCTTTGGTCGGGTGAACACCGGGGAGCTGTTTTTT. The encoded protein is CASTFGRVNTGELFF.

This sequence joins TRBV19 and TRBJ2-6; TRBD1 aligns across 7 bases. The germline V gene encodes CDR1 LNHDA and CDR2 SQIVND (reference sequence). The CDR3 covers 16 residues. Trimming at V came to 6 bases and at J to 0 bases, leaving 5 bases not matched to a gene. The CDR3 coding sequence is TGTGCCAGTAGGGGGACAGCCTTCTCTGGGGCCAACGTCCTGACTTTC. Amino acids: CASRGTAFSGANVLTF.